The entry below describes one T cell receptor beta chain. Its antigen remains undetermined. No base quality information exists; no much larger clone differs at one position. This entry belongs to a study of blood T cells in healthy people across ages (dated by TCRdb to about 2015). Study-level background: Template switching captured roughly one uniquely barcoded TCR beta cDNA molecule per two T cells in model experiments. Using deep sequencing normalized with unique cDNA molecular identifiers, the study measured how TCR beta repertoire diversity changes with age. Donors were grouped into four age groups: young (average approximately 16 years), middle-aged (less than 40), aged (around 66) and long-lived (around 82). Donors of different ages were randomly distributed across sequencing lanes to avoid experimental bias. For two donors (one aged 18 to 30 and one aged 80 or older), the study analyzed two additional independent replicas of 1 million unique cDNA reads from the same blood draw. Overall study results and their limits: As age increased, observed TCR beta diversity per million T cells dropped in a roughly linear way, and a significant reduction was already evident by age approximately 40. Bulk unsorted PBMC profiling prevented conclusive comparison of naive and antigen-experienced compartments. Because donor CMV infection status was unknown, age-related changes in expanded clonotypes were potentially confounded. Estimates of total diversity from one million sequenced T cells were regarded as lower bounds and underestimates. The long-lived group showed more naive CD4+ T cells, fewer expanded clones and increased TCR diversity than the aged group, suggesting age selection. A strong correlation was found between observed TCR beta diversity and the percentage of naive T cells measured by flow cytometry.

Library preparation employed 5' RACE. The reads were generated on an Illumina HiSeq 2500. A second roughly 7 to 11 cycle PCR used a sample-barcoded 5' primer and a J-beta primer mix. Each TCR beta cDNA molecule received a unique molecular identifier from a template-switch 5' adaptor carrying 12 random nucleotides. Each sample yielded at least 3 million CDR3-containing paired-end reads. First-strand cDNA synthesis was performed from all RNA using the Mint cDNA synthesis kit, with priming by a TRBC-specific oligonucleotide. Following uracil-DNA glycosylase treatment, all cDNA underwent a first 18-cycle PCR with the universal primers M1SS and BC2_uni_R. In the paper's pipeline: For normalization, 1 million high-quality reads were randomly selected from each sample, with every read carrying a distinct molecular identifier. Reads with shared molecular identifiers were discarded instead of being binned into consensus sequences. CDR3 identification, clonotype clustering and error correction used MiTCR with a Q25 quality threshold and the strictest error-elimination algorithm. A nonparametric unseen species model with Euler transformation was used to estimate lower-bound total TCR beta diversity. TCRdb took the public reads, trimmed them with fastp at Q25, ran MiXCR for clone calling and kept in-frame beta chains. Each CDR3 protein appears once, grouped with its most common genes and DNA. These V and J calls are TCRdb output, not the study's own analysis. This sample holds approximately 850,000 distinct CDR3 sequences; 44% were observed only once. The top ten constitute about a fifth of the sample.

The donors were under 40 Caucasian individuals from Russia, aged roughly 6 to 100 years, who were systemically healthy. Each donor gave approximately 9.4 milliliters of peripheral blood, drawn into EDTA-treated Vacutainer tubes. Ficoll-Paque density-gradient centrifugation was used to isolate PBMCs, with at least 7 million per sample. Trizol reagent was used to extract total RNA from PBMCs, with at least 6 micrograms per sample. Naive CD45RAhigh/CD27high T cell percentages were measured by flow cytometry on a PBMC aliquot from every donor. V is trimmed back by 2 bases and J by 0 bases, and the junction contains 2 bases that no gene match accounts for. The CDR3 contains 15 residues, cysteine and phenylalanine counted. The entry retains the CDR3 DNA only, 45 bases that are in frame from base 1. Based on the germline V gene, the CDR1 and CDR2 sequences are SGHTA and FQGNSA.

This sequence was found in a man in his sixties in good health. The chain links TRBV7-2 with TRBJ1-2; TRBD1 agrees with 8 junctional bases. Sequenced sample: blood. The CDR3 protein: CASSLTTGANYGYTF. In nucleotide form, the sequence is TGTGCCAGCAGCTTAACGACAGGGGCTAACTATGGCTACACCTTC.